Presented here are 17 T cell receptor beta chains from one specimen sequenced in a study of blood T cell repertoires in COVID-19. The assay was immunoSEQ multiplex PCR, and TCRdb's table has in-frame clones only and misses some. The data show 110,000 to 150,000 clones, with 85% to 90% seen just once and 9.5% to 12% held by the top ten. The sample consisted of peripheral blood. The receptors derive from a woman of 80 years or more with acute or convalescent COVID-19.

The genes are TRBV12-5 and TRBJ2-3; D may be TRBD2 (6 bases). V was shortened by 7 bases and J by 0 bases, with 14 bases between the two germline ends. Germline-derived CDR1 and CDR2 are LGHNT and FRNRAP. The CDR3 contains 15 residues. The CDR3 loop reads CASALGDWSTDTQYF. Written as DNA, the CDR3 is TGTGCTAGTGCCTTGGGGGACTGGAGCACAGATACGCAGTATTTT. Combining the CDR3 with reference TRBV12-5 and TRBJ2-3 gives the whole variable domain DARVTQTPRHKVTEMGQEVTMRCQPILGHNTVFWYRQTMMQGLELLAYFRNRAPLDDSGMPKDRFSAEMPDATLATLKIQPSEPRDSAVYFCASALGDWSTDTQYFGPGTRLTVL.

The chain recombines TRBV10-1 with TRBJ1-3; 9 bases map to TRBD1. The CDR3 consists of 19 residues. V lost 5 bases and J lost 3; bases outside the gene matches: 17. The germline gives CDR1 WNHNN, CDR2 SYGVQD (reference sequence). CDR3 DNA: TGCGCCAGCAGTAGTGACCTACAGGGGGCGCGTCCCCATGGAAACACCATATATTTT. This gives the protein CASSSDLQGARPHGNTIYF.

The chain has TRBV10-3 and TRBJ2-5; TRBD2 agrees at 10 bases. Trimming at V came to 3 bases and at J to 4 bases, leaving 11 bases not matched to a gene. Germline values: CDR1 ENHRY, CDR2 SYGVKD. CDR3 length: 17 amino acids. The CDR3 DNA follows: TGTGCCATCAGTGACGACCACGGGACTAGCGCCAGAGAGACCCAGTACTTC. Protein sequence: CAISDDHGTSARETQYF.

This clone was found a few times. The rearrangement joins TRBV30 to TRBJ1-1; 7 bases line up with TRBD1. This CDR3 comprises 16 residues. Germline CDR1 is GTSNPN and CDR2 is SVGIG (reference sequence). V trimming: 3 bases; J trimming: 8 bases; junction bases outside the gene matches: 18. CDR3: CAWRTYPGTVKTEAFF. The CDR3 DNA reads TGTGCCTGGAGGACTTATCCGGGGACAGTCAAAACCGAAGCTTTCTTT.

The V and J genes are TRBV11-2 and TRBJ1-2; D ambiguous. The CDR3 runs to 15 residues. Germline V gene sequence: CDR1 SGHAT, CDR2 FQNNGV. Between the trimmed V and J ends, which lost 2 bases and 7 bases, there was a span of 17 bases. Here the CDR3 reads CASSLFLGGFRGYTF. The CDR3 coding sequence is TGTGCCAGCAGCTTATTCCTAGGAGGGTTTCGTGGCTACACCTTC.

The V call is TRBV28, the J call TRBJ2-5; D is unclear. The CDR3 runs to 12 residues. V was clipped by 8 bases and J by 5 bases, with 12 bases between them. CDR1 and CDR2 (germline): MDHEN, SYDVKM. The CDR3 is CASRQSWETQYF. The CDR3 nucleotides are TGTGCCAGCCGCCAGTCCTGGGAGACCCAGTACTTC.

The gene calls are TRBV12-3 or TRBV12-4 and TRBJ2-4, with 8 bases that match TRBD2. This CDR3 is built from 13 residues. J gave up 6 bases and V 7 bases, and 5 bases lay outside the gene matches. The CDR3 spells CASTPGGLNIQYF. CDR3 nucleotide sequence: TGTGCCAGCACCCCGGGGGGGCTAAACATTCAGTACTTC.

The table lists this clone with a count of one. This sequence joins TRBV15 and TRBJ1-4, with D possibly TRBD1 on 6 matching bases. Germline CDR1 LNHNV, CDR2 YYDKDF (reference sequence). This CDR3 region has 15 residues. The V and J ends lost 3 bases and 5 bases respectively, with 13 bases between them. This CDR3 is CATSSTTGPNEKLFF. The CDR3 coding sequence is TGTGCCACCAGCAGCACGACAGGCCCGAATGAAAAACTGTTTTTT.

The chain links TRBV7-9 to TRBJ2-2; D remains unclear. The V end was cut by 5 bases, the J end by 5 bases, with 6 bases between. Germline CDR1 is SEHNR and CDR2 is FQNEAQ (reference sequence). CDR3 length: 12 amino acids. CDR3 in amino acids: CASSPKTGELFF. CDR3 nucleotides: TGTGCCAGCAGCCCCAAAACCGGGGAGCTGTTTTTT.

The chain links TRBV30 to TRBJ1-1; 8 bases are a match to TRBD1. CDR1 is GTSNPN and CDR2 is SVGIG in the germline V gene (reference sequence). J gave up 0 bases and V 1 base, and 4 bases lay outside the gene matches. The CDR3 is made up of 15 amino acids. CDR3 sequence reads: CAWSARGRMNTEAFF. The CDR3 DNA sequence: TGTGCCTGGAGTGCCAGGGGGCGTATGAACACTGAAGCTTTCTTT.

The V gene is TRBV29-1, the J gene TRBJ2-2, with D possibly being TRBD1 (5 bases). Per the germline V gene, CDR1 is SQVTM and CDR2 is ANQGSEA. This CDR3 contains 14 residues. Trimming cost V 6 bases and J 0 bases, with 11 bases left between them. CDR3 region: CSVTAPPNTGELFF. The CDR3 DNA follows: TGCAGCGTGACAGCCCCACCGAACACCGGGGAGCTGTTTTTT.

The chain carries TRBV7-2 and TRBJ1-2; the D gene is possibly TRBD1 (6 bases). V lost 2 bases and J lost 8, with 12 bases in between. The CDR3 covers 13 residues. Germline loops: CDR1 SGHTA, CDR2 FQGNSA. The CDR3 reads CASSLLGARGYTF. CDR3 nucleotide sequence: TGTGCCAGCAGCTTACTGGGGGCTCGCGGCTACACCTTC.

This chain links TRBV4-2 with TRBJ1-2; 11 positions agree with TRBD1. This CDR3 is built from 16 residues. Germline loops: CDR1 LGHNA, CDR2 YNFKEQ. V shed 5 bases and J 4 bases; nucleotides not matched to a gene: 9. CDR3 loop: CASSLGTGQGVYGYTF. Here the CDR3 DNA reads TGTGCCAGCAGCTTAGGAACGGGACAGGGGGTCTATGGCTACACCTTC.

The chain couples TRBV5-6 to TRBJ1-2; 7 bases align to TRBD1. Germline-derived CDR1 and CDR2 are SGHDT and YYEEEE. Trimming cost V 4 bases and J 2 bases; bases outside gene matches: 8. The CDR3 runs 15 residues. CDR3 sequence (DNA): TGTGCCAGCAGCCTTAGGACAGGACGAAACTATGGCTACACCTTC. It yields the protein CASSLRTGRNYGYTF.

The chain combines TRBV7-3 with TRBJ2-5, with D perhaps TRBD1 (5 bases). The CDR3 sequence is 13 residues long. Germline values: CDR1 SGHTA, CDR2 FQGTGA. The V end was cut by 1 base, the J end by 2 bases, with 5 bases between. CDR3 amino acids: CASSLNRQETQYF. As DNA, the CDR3 is TGTGCCAGCAGCTTAAACAGGCAAGAGACCCAGTACTTC.

The V call is TRBV6-2 or TRBV6-3, the J call TRBJ2-5; D gene ambiguous. Trimming shortened V by 4 bases and J by 1 base, and 10 bases separated the two germline ends. CDR1 and CDR2 (germline): MNHEY, SVGEGT. CDR3 length: 14 amino acids. The CDR3 reads CASSFRVTQETQYF. The DNA of the CDR3 is TGTGCCAGCAGTTTCCGGGTCACCCAAGAGACCCAGTACTTC.

The V and J genes are TRBV30 and TRBJ2-1, with no clear D. V was shortened by 0 bases and J by 5 bases, with 14 bases between the two germline ends. The germline gives CDR1 GTSNPN, CDR2 SVGIG (reference sequence). This CDR3 has 15 residues. The CDR3 bases are TGTGCCTGGAGTGTACTGAATACAGTCAACAATGAGCAGTTCTTC. Amino acids: CAWSVLNTVNNEQFF.